The 9 T cell receptor beta chains reported below all come from one sample, sequenced in a study of blood T cell repertoires in COVID-19. Clones were read by immunoSEQ multiplex PCR, and TCRdb kept only the in-frame ones, dropping some. Of under 200,000 clones listed, under 85% are singletons. Sequences were obtained from peripheral blood. These TCRs come from an elderly woman with acute or convalescent COVID-19.

The chain has TRBV6-5 and TRBJ1-5; no definite D call. Germline V gives CDR1 MNHEY, CDR2 SVGAGI. CDR3 length: 13 amino acids. Between the trimmed V and J ends, which lost 6 bases and 3 bases, there was a span of 9 bases. As DNA, the CDR3 is TGTGCCAGCAGCCCAGGACTCAATCAGCCCCAGCATTTT. Amino acid sequence: CASSPGLNQPQHF.

The J gene is TRBJ1-2, the V gene TRBV6-5; 7 bases are shared with TRBD1. V shed 6 bases and J 8 bases; nucleotides not matched to a gene: 9. The CDR3 sequence is 13 residues long. Germline lookup yields CDR1 MNHEY and CDR2 SVGAGI. The CDR3 DNA reads TGTGCCAGCAGGCAAGGAGGGGGCCGAGGCTACACCTTC. It specifies CASRQGGGRGYTF.

The genes are TRBV4-2 and TRBJ1-2; tentatively, D is TRBD1 (5 bases). This CDR3 has 13 residues. Deletions cut 1 base from V and 3 bases from J, with 6 bases between. Germline CDR1 and CDR2: LGHNA and YNFKEQ. The CDR3 reads CASSQGGDYGYTF. CDR3 sequence (DNA): TGTGCCAGCAGCCAAGGGGGGGACTATGGCTACACCTTC.

The chain has TRBV6-5 and TRBJ1-2; tentative D call: TRBD1 (5 bases). The CDR3 runs to 14 residues. From germline, CDR1 is MNHEY and CDR2 SVGAGI. V was shortened by 2 bases and J by 4 bases, with 11 bases between the two germline ends. The CDR3 sequence is CASSYGQGGYGYTF. The CDR3 region has the DNA TGTGCCAGCAGTTACGGGCAGGGTGGCTATGGCTACACCTTC.

The table lists this clone with a count of one. This likely stems from a read error, as it lies one base from a far larger clone. This chain links TRBV5-5 with TRBJ2-5, with D possibly TRBD1 on 6 matching bases. Germline V gene data show CDR1 as SGHKS and CDR2 as YYEKEE (reference sequence). The CDR3 spans 13 residues. V shed 2 bases and J shed 5 bases, with 10 bases lying between them. CDR3 nucleotides: TGTGCCAGCAGCTTTACAGGGCGGGAGACCCAGTACTTC. Translated: CASSFTGRETQYF.

V is TRBV6-5 and J is TRBJ2-7; D unclear. The germline V gene has CDR1 MNHEY and CDR2 SVGAGI. V gave up 10 bases and J gave up 3 bases, with 10 bases separating them. The length of the CDR3 is 11 residues. In nucleotides, the CDR3 is TGTGCCACCTTAGATTTCTACGAGCAGTACTTC. It yields the protein CATLDFYEQYF.

This chain joins TRBV10-3 and TRBJ2-7; 10 positions agree with TRBD2. The J segment lost 5 bases and the V segment lost 3 bases, leaving 7 bases of the junction unmatched. The CDR3 is 15 amino acids. Germline-derived CDR1 and CDR2 are ENHRY and SYGVKD. The CDR3 DNA is TGTGCCATCAGTGATCCTCTAGCGGGGGTTAACGAGCAGTACTTC. Translated: CAISDPLAGVNEQYF.

The chain recombines TRBV3-1 (or the pseudogene TRBV3-2) with TRBJ2-5, with 8 bases fitting TRBD2. The CDR3 has 16 amino acids. J gave up 4 bases and V 2 bases, and 9 bases lay outside the gene matches. Germline CDR1 LGHDT, CDR2 YNNKEL (reference sequence). The CDR3 bases are TGTGCCAGCAGCCAACCTCTAACGGGAGGGCGAGAGACCCAGTACTTC. It is translated as CASSQPLTGGRETQYF.

V and J are TRBV14 and TRBJ2-1, with TRBD2 as a possible D gene (5 bases). The CDR3 has 16 residues. The germline V and J ends were trimmed by 3 bases and 7 bases, with 19 bases remaining between them. In germline, CDR1 is SGHDN, CDR2 FVKESK. The CDR3 is CASSQIKGFGINEQFF. The DNA of the CDR3 is TGTGCCAGCAGCCAGATTAAAGGGTTCGGGATAAATGAGCAGTTCTTC.